The rows below give T cell receptor beta chains drawn from one sample of a study of tumor and adjacent non-tumor tissue in lung cancer. TCRdb reanalysed the multiplex PCR reads using MiXCR and keeps one entry per CDR3 protein. The table records 60,000 to 95,000 distinct CDR3 sequences, about three quarters of them present only once. The sequenced sample was lung tumor tissue. The receptors derive from a woman aged 50 to 60 with non-small cell lung cancer. Each CDR3 is given with its conserved first and last residue. The D gene is left open where the match is weak. The size of a clone is reported for some rows only, either as once, few or many, or as a class for expanded clones.

d_call: .; j_call: TRBJ1-3; v_call: TRBV6-6; clone_size: .; cdr3_nt: TGTGCCAGCAGTCAAGGGATTCCTGGAAACACCATATATTTT; cdr3_aa: CASSQGIPGNTIYF
d_call: TRBD2; j_call: TRBJ2-1; v_call: TRBV6-6; clone_size: .; cdr3_nt: TGTGCCAGTAGAACCGGGAGCCTAGCGGGAAACATTGAGCAGTTCTTC; cdr3_aa: CASRTGSLAGNIEQFF
d_call: TRBD2; j_call: TRBJ2-2; v_call: TRBV12-3/TRBV12-4; clone_size: .; cdr3_nt: TGTGCCAGCGGTTTTAGGGGCAGGACTAGCGGGAGAATTCCCGCCGGGGAGCTGTTTTTT; cdr3_aa: CASGFRGRTSGRIPAGELFF
d_call: .; j_call: TRBJ2-1; v_call: TRBV12-3/TRBV12-4; clone_size: .; cdr3_nt: TGTGCCAGCAGTCACTCGGATAGGGGAAGGGGTGAGGAGTTCTTC; cdr3_aa: CASSHSDRGRGEEFF
d_call: .; j_call: TRBJ1-4; v_call: TRBV5-5; clone_size: .; cdr3_nt: TGTACCAGCAGCTTGATCAGGTCTCCAGGTGAAAAACTGTTTTTT; cdr3_aa: CTSSLIRSPGEKLFF
d_call: .; j_call: TRBJ1-2; v_call: TRBV6-1; clone_size: .; cdr3_nt: TGTGCCAGCAGTGGGATAGGGGATGGCTACACCTTC; cdr3_aa: CASSGIGDGYTF
d_call: .; j_call: TRBJ1-1; v_call: TRBV10-1; clone_size: many; cdr3_nt: TGCGCCAGCAGTGAGTCGGGCATCACTGAAGCTTTCTTT; cdr3_aa: CASSESGITEAFF
d_call: TRBD2; j_call: TRBJ2-3; v_call: TRBV7-3; clone_size: .; cdr3_nt: TGTGCCAGCAGCGGGCCAGCGGGAGCTGATACGCAGTATTTT; cdr3_aa: CASSGPAGADTQYF
d_call: TRBD2; j_call: TRBJ2-1; v_call: TRBV6-2/TRBV6-3; clone_size: .; cdr3_nt: TGTGCCAGCAGTTGCGGGCGGGAGACGTCGTACAATGAGCAGTTCTTC; cdr3_aa: CASSCGRETSYNEQFF
d_call: .; j_call: TRBJ2-7; v_call: TRBV12-3/TRBV12-4; clone_size: .; cdr3_nt: TGTGACAGCAGTTCGGGAACAGTCCGGCAGTACTTC; cdr3_aa: CDSSSGTVRQYF
d_call: .; j_call: TRBJ2-1; v_call: TRBV10-3; clone_size: medium-sized; cdr3_nt: TGTGCCATCAGTGGACAGGTCCAAAACAATGAGCAGTTCTTC; cdr3_aa: CAISGQVQNNEQFF
d_call: .; j_call: TRBJ2-1; v_call: TRBV6-5; clone_size: .; cdr3_nt: TGTGCCAGCAGTTACGAGTGGGAGGACCATGAGCAGTTCTTC; cdr3_aa: CASSYEWEDHEQFF
d_call: .; j_call: TRBJ2-1; v_call: TRBV6-1; clone_size: .; cdr3_nt: TGTGCCAGCAGTGAAGCCCAGGGCATGTATTATGAGCAGTTCTTC; cdr3_aa: CASSEAQGMYYEQFF
d_call: TRBD2; j_call: TRBJ2-2; v_call: TRBV6-6; clone_size: .; cdr3_nt: TGTGCCAGCAGTTCTAGCGGGAGGACCCACAGGGAGCTGTTTTTT; cdr3_aa: CASSSSGRTHRELFF
d_call: .; j_call: TRBJ2-7; v_call: TRBV20-1; clone_size: .; cdr3_nt: TGCAATGTTAGGTCCCCCGGGGCAGGAGTCTACGACCAGTACTTC; cdr3_aa: CNVRSPGAGVYDQYF
d_call: TRBD2; j_call: TRBJ2-7; v_call: TRBV13; clone_size: .; cdr3_nt: TGTGCCAATAGCTTAAACTCGGGACTAGCGGGAGTTGAGCAGTACTTC; cdr3_aa: CANSLNSGLAGVEQYF
d_call: .; j_call: TRBJ2-1; v_call: TRBV6-2/TRBV6-3; clone_size: .; cdr3_nt: TGTGTCAGCAGGAGAAGCGAGAGTTTCTACAATGAGCAGTTCTTC; cdr3_aa: CVSRRSESFYNEQFF
d_call: .; j_call: TRBJ2-1; v_call: TRBV6-6; clone_size: .; cdr3_nt: TGTACCAGCAGTCCCCAAGCGGCCTCCTACAATGAGCAGTTCTTC; cdr3_aa: CTSSPQAASYNEQFF
d_call: .; j_call: TRBJ2-2; v_call: TRBV6-5; clone_size: .; cdr3_nt: TGTGCCATCTGCACCAGGAGGCCGAACACTGGGGAGCTGTTTTTT; cdr3_aa: CAICTRRPNTGELFF
d_call: .; j_call: TRBJ1-2; v_call: TRBV19; clone_size: .; cdr3_nt: TGTGCCAGTAGTATATGTGACAGTTCTAACTATGGCTACACCTTC; cdr3_aa: CASSICDSSNYGYTF
d_call: .; j_call: TRBJ1-2; v_call: TRBV28; clone_size: .; cdr3_nt: TGTGCCAGCAGTTTAGGGAGAAGTTCTAACTGTAGCTACACCTTC; cdr3_aa: CASSLGRSSNCSYTF
d_call: .; j_call: TRBJ1-1; v_call: TRBV20-1; clone_size: .; cdr3_nt: TGCAGTCCCACCCCGGGGGGCGGTAATGAAGCTTTCTTT; cdr3_aa: CSPTPGGGNEAFF
d_call: .; j_call: TRBJ1-2; v_call: TRBV11-2; clone_size: .; cdr3_nt: TGTGCCAGAAGCCTGGGGGGGAACTATGGCTACGCCTTC; cdr3_aa: CARSLGGNYGYAF
d_call: .; j_call: TRBJ2-5; v_call: TRBV12-3/TRBV12-4; clone_size: .; cdr3_nt: TGTGCCAGCAGGGCCTCGGGATCCCAAGAGACCCAGAACTTC; cdr3_aa: CASRASGSQETQNF
d_call: .; j_call: TRBJ1-4; v_call: TRBV28; clone_size: many; cdr3_nt: TGTGCCAGCAGTTTATACGGGACTTCGGAGCCTAATGAAAAACTGTTTTTT; cdr3_aa: CASSLYGTSEPNEKLFF
d_call: .; j_call: TRBJ1-2; v_call: TRBV6-2/TRBV6-3; clone_size: .; cdr3_nt: TGTACCAGCAGTCCCGGGACGGCTAACTATGGCTACACCTTC; cdr3_aa: CTSSPGTANYGYTF
d_call: .; j_call: TRBJ1-2; v_call: TRBV4-1; clone_size: .; cdr3_nt: TGCGCCAGCAGCCAAACCGCATTTAACTATGGCTACACCTTC; cdr3_aa: CASSQTAFNYGYTF
d_call: .; j_call: TRBJ2-1; v_call: TRBV20-1; clone_size: .; cdr3_nt: TGCAATGCTAGACCCACCCCCAGCGCGACCCCCTACAATGAGCAGTTCTTC; cdr3_aa: CNARPTPSATPYNEQFF
d_call: TRBD1; j_call: TRBJ2-7; v_call: TRBV6-1; clone_size: many; cdr3_nt: TGTGCCAGCAGTGAGCGGGACAGGGGGATCTACGAGCAGTACTTC; cdr3_aa: CASSERDRGIYEQYF
d_call: .; j_call: TRBJ2-3; v_call: TRBV24-1; clone_size: .; cdr3_nt: TGTGCCATCAGTGATTTGGAGATGGCAGATACGCAGTATTTT; cdr3_aa: CAISDLEMADTQYF